Sequencing of this T cell receptor (beta chain) was carried out in a study of regulatory T cells in long-lasting Graves disease. Study-level results: Persistent cases of Graves' showed reduced TCR diversity relative to newly diagnosed patients.

For TCR beta, libraries came from iRepertoire HTBI primers and Arm-PCR of CDR3 regions. TCRdb used MiXCR to reprocess the multiplex PCR reads, holding one entry per CDR3 protein. The profile shows 350,000 to 450,000 distinct CDR3 sequences, 16% of them singletons. Time point meaning: newly diagnosed GD, antithyroid drugs for less than 3 months. After RNA was extracted from PBMCs, the TCR library was made from it. Deletions cut 3 bases from V and 2 bases from J, with 14 bases between. The CDR3 totals 15 residues. Germline-derived CDR1 and CDR2 are SGHRS and YFSETQ. This clonotype was picked up many times. What it binds is unknown. These data were also reused for a study on T cells in Graves' hyperthyroidism and ophthalmopathy.

V gene TRBV5-1 combines with J gene TRBJ2-5; D gene uncertain. Material: peripheral blood mononuclear cells (PBMCs), obtained at new diagnosis, from a patient treated with antithyroid drugs. The clonotype originates from a man aged 40-55 years with Graves disease. CDR3 residues: CASSSAVARQETQYF. CDR3 nucleotides: TGCGCCAGCAGCTCGGCGGTGGCCCGGCAAGAGACCCAGTACTTC. The variable domain in full, completed from reference TRBV5-1 and TRBJ2-5, reads KAGVTQTPRYLIKTRGQQVTLSCSPISGHRSVSWYQQTPGQGLQFLFEYFSETQRNKGNFPGRFSGRQFSNSRSEMNVSTLELGDSALYLCASSSAVARQETQYFGPGTRLLVL.